The next 2 T cell receptor beta chains were all read from a single sample in a study of T cells in women clearing cervical HPV infection (dated by TCRdb to 2016 to 2019). Libraries were built with the immunoSEQ multiplex PCR assay. As stored in TCRdb, this immuneACCESS dataset retains in-frame rearrangements with V and J assigned. A fraction of the clones does not appear; measured against another copy, unresolved V genes explain less than half of the discrepancy, and the remainder lacks a known reason. Per the sample table, the count is 25,000 or so clones. Jointly, the top ten make up around 10% of the sample. Sequenced: blood buffy coat. The receptor set was obtained from a woman aged 18-69 years with a cervical HPV16 infection that either progressed to CIN3+ or cleared (not recorded which).

As concerns this clone: The read ends 3 residues before the CDR3 terminus; that terminus is restored from the germline J gene. This sequence joins TRBV7-3 and TRBJ2-1, with D perhaps TRBD2 (5 bases). CDR1 is SGHTA, CDR2 FQGTGA, per germline. Trimming stripped 4 bases from V and 6 bases from J, with 10 bases between. CDR3 length equals 13 residues. CDR3 residues: CASSSRTANEQFF. The sequenced part of the CDR3 DNA is TGTGCCAGCAGCTCCAGGACTGCCAATGAG. Together with reference TRBV7-3 and TRBJ2-1, the CDR3 gives the full variable domain: GAGVSQTPSNKVTEKGKYVELRCDPISGHTALYWYRQSLGQGPEFLIYFQGTGAADDSGLPNDRFFAVRPEGSVSTLKIQRTERGDSAVYLCASSSRTANEQFFGPGTRLTVL.

As regards this clone: The read terminates 3 residues before the CDR3 end, so the remaining end is supplied by the germline J gene. This sequence joins TRBV10-2 and TRBJ2-1; D is ambiguous. Germline CDR1 reads WSHSY; CDR2 reads SAAADI. V lost 5 bases to trimming and J lost 7 bases, with 6 bases between them. This CDR3 has 11 residues. CDR3 loop: CASSPVNEQFF. The sequenced part of the CDR3 DNA is TGCGCCAGCAGTCCAGTTAATGAG.